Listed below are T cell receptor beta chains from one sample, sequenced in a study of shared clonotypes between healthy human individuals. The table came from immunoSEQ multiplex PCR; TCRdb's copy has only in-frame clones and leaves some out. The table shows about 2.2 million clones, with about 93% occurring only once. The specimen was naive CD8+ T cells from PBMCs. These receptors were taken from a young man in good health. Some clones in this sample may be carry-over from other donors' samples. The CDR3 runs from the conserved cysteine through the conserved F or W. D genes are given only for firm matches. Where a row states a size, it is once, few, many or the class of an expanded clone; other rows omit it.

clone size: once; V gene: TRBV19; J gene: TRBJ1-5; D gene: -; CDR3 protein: CASSILRPAGSNQPQHF; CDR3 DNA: TGTGCCAGTAGTATTTTGAGGCCAGCGGGGAGCAATCAGCCCCAGCATTTT
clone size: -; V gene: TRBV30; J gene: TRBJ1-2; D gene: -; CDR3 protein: CAWSLNNYGYTF; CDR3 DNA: TGTGCCTGGAGTCTGAATAACTATGGCTACACCTTC
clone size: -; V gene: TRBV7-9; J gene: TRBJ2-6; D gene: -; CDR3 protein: CASSLVIASGANVLTF; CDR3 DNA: TGTGCCAGCAGCTTAGTAATAGCGTCTGGGGCCAACGTCCTGACTTTC
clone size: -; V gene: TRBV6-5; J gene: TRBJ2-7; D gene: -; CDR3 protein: CASRPAPGDYEQYF; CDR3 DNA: TGTGCCAGCCGCCCCGCGCCGGGCGACTACGAGCAGTACTTC
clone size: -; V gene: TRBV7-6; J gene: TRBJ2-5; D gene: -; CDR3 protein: CASSSRQGKETQYF; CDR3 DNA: TGTGCCAGCAGCTCGCGACAAGGAAAAGAGACCCAGTACTTC
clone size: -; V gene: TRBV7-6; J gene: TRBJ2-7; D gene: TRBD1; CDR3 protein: CASTGGKDYEQYF; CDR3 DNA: TGTGCCAGTACAGGGGGCAAGGATTACGAGCAGTACTTC
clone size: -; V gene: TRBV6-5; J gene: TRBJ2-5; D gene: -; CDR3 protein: CASSYSEGSEQETQYF; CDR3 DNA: TGTGCCAGCAGTTACTCAGAGGGCAGCGAGCAAGAGACCCAGTACTTC
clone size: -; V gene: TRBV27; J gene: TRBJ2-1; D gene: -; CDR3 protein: CASSLSPGIYNEQFF; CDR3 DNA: TGTGCCAGCAGTTTATCGCCAGGGATCTACAATGAGCAGTTCTTC
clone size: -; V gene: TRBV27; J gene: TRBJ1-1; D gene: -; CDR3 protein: CASRGTEAFF; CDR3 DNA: TGTGCCAGCAGGGGCACTGAAGCTTTCTTT
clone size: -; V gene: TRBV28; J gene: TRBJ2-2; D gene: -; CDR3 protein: CASSTDTYTGELFF; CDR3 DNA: TGTGCCAGCAGCACCGACACCTACACCGGGGAGCTGTTTTTT
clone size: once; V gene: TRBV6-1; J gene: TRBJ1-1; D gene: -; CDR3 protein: CASSDRGAFF; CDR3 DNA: TGTGCCAGCAGTGACAGGGGAGCTTTCTTT
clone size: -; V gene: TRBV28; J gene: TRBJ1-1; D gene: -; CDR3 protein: CASSFQGTGGAFF; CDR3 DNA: TGTGCCAGCAGTTTTCAGGGAACTGGGGGAGCTTTCTTT
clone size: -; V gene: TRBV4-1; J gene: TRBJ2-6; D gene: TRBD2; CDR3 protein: CASSLREGRLSGANVLTF; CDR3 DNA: TGCGCCAGCAGCCTCCGGGAGGGTCGCCTCTCTGGGGCCAACGTCCTGACTTTC
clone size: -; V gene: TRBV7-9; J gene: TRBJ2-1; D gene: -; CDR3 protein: CASSPKRELKDEQFF; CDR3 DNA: TGTGCCAGCAGCCCTAAAAGGGAGCTTAAGGATGAGCAGTTCTTC
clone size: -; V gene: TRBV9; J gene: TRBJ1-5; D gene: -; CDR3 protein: CASSVDSGVQPQHF; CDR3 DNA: TGTGCCAGCAGCGTAGACTCGGGGGTTCAGCCCCAGCATTTT
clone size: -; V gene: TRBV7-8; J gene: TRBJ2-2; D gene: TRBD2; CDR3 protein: CASSIRLAGGYTGELFF; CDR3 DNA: TGTGCCAGCAGCATTCGACTAGCGGGAGGATACACCGGGGAGCTGTTTTTT
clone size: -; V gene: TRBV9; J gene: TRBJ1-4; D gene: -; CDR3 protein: CASSVGVGGEANEKLFF; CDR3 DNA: TGTGCCAGCAGCGTAGGGGTCGGCGGAGAGGCTAATGAAAAACTGTTTTTT
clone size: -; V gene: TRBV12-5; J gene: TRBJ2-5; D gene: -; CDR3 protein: CASARGSQETQYF; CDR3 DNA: TGTGCTAGTGCAAGGGGATCTCAAGAGACCCAGTACTTC
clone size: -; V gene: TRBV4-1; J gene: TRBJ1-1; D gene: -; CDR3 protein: CASSQVGELEAFF; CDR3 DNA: TGCGCCAGCAGCCAAGTCGGAGAACTTGAAGCTTTCTTT
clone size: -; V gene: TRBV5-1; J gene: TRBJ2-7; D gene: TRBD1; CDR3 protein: CASSSGGFGSYEQYF; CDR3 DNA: TGCGCCAGCAGCTCAGGGGGTTTTGGCTCCTACGAGCAGTACTTC
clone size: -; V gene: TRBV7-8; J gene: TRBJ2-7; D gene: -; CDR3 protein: CASSLVPPGVAYEQYF; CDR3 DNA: TGTGCCAGCAGCTTAGTACCCCCCGGCGTTGCCTACGAGCAGTACTTC
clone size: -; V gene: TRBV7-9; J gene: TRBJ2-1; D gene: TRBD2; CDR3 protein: CASSTLAARSYNEQFF; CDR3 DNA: TGTGCCAGCAGCACCCTAGCGGCACGCTCCTACAATGAGCAGTTCTTC
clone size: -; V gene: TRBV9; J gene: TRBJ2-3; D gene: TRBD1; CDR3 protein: CASSVGTGGADTQYF; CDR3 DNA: TGTGCCAGCAGCGTTGGGACAGGGGGAGCAGATACGCAGTATTTT
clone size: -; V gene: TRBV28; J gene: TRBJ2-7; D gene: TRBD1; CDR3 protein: CASSRDRGDEQYF; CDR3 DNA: TGTGCCAGCAGTCGGGACAGGGGGGACGAGCAGTACTTC
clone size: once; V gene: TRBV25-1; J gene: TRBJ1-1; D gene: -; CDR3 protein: CASLIEGGTEAFF; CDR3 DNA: TGTGCCAGCCTTATAGAGGGGGGCACTGAAGCTTTCTTT
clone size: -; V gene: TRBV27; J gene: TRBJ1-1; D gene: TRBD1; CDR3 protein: CASRQGRTEAFF; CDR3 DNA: TGTGCCAGCCGACAGGGTAGGACTGAAGCTTTCTTT
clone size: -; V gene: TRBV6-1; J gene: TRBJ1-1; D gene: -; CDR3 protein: CASSPNRQQNTEAFF; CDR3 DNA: TGTGCCAGCAGTCCAAACCGACAGCAGAACACTGAAGCTTTCTTT
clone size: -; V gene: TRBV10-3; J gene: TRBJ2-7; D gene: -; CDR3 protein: CAISELQSGTPRDEQYF; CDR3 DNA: TGTGCCATCAGTGAGCTACAGTCGGGAACGCCGCGGGACGAGCAGTACTTC
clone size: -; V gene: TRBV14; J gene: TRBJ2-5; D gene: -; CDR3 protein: CASSQLPAYQETQYF; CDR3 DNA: TGTGCCAGCAGCCAACTTCCGGCGTACCAAGAGACCCAGTACTTC
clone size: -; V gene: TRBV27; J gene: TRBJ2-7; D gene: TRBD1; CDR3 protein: CASSLMGQTIYEQYF; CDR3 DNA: TGTGCCAGCAGTTTAATGGGACAGACAATATACGAGCAGTACTTC
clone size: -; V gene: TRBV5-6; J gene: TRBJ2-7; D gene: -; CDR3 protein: CASSRGQYEQYF; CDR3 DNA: TGTGCCAGCAGCCGGGGGCAGTACGAGCAGTACTTC
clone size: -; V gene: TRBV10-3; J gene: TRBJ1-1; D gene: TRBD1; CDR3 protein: CAISEAGGGTEAFF; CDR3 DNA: TGTGCCATCAGTGAGGCAGGGGGAGGCACTGAAGCTTTCTTT
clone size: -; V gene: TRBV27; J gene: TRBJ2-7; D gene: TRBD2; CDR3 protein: CASREGLAGPSYEQYF; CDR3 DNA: TGTGCCAGTCGGGAGGGACTAGCGGGACCTTCCTACGAGCAGTACTTC
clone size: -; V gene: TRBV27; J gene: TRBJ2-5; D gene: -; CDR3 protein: CASRPKTGLNQETQYF; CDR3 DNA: TGTGCCAGCAGGCCCAAGACAGGACTTAATCAAGAGACCCAGTACTTC
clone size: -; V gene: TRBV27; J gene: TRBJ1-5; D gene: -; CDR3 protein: CASSSRLGSNQPQHF; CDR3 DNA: TGTGCCAGCAGTTCGAGGTTGGGGAGCAATCAGCCCCAGCATTTT
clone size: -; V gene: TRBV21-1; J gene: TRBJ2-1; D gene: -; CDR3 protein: CASSSTAEVRNEQFF; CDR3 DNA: TGTGCCAGCAGCAGTACGGCGGAGGTTAGGAATGAGCAGTTCTTC
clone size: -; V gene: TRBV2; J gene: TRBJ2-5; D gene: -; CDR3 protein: CAGSTGVGETQYF; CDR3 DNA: TGTGCCGGGTCGACGGGGGTTGGGGAGACCCAGTACTTC
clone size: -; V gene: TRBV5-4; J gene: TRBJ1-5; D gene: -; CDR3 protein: CASSFQGSNQPQHF; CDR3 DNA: TGTGCCAGCAGCTTCCAGGGGAGCAATCAGCCCCAGCATTTT
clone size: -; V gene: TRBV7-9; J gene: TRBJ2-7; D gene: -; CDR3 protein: CASSPTAYEQYF; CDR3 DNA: TGTGCCAGCAGCCCGACTGCCTACGAGCAGTACTTC
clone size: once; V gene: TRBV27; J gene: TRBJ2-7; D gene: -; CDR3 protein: CASSLAGPHPYEQYF; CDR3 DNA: TGTGCCAGCAGTTTAGCGGGACCCCATCCTTACGAGCAGTACTTC
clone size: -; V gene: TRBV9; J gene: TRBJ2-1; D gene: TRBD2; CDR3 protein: CASSVEASGRLSYNEQFF; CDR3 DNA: TGTGCCAGCAGCGTAGAGGCTAGCGGGAGGTTGTCCTACAATGAGCAGTTCTTC
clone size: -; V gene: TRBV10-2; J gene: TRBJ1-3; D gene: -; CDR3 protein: CASSESRNTIYF; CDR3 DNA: TGCGCCAGCAGTGAGTCGCGAAACACCATATATTTT